The 29 T cell receptor beta chains below were found in one sample sequenced in a study of blood T cell repertoires in COVID-19. Sequencing used immunoSEQ multiplex PCR; TCRdb keeps in-frame clones, though not all of them. Here the sample spans 150,000 to 200,000 clones, 65% to 85% being singletons. Sequenced: peripheral blood. The receptors were sampled from a woman in her twenties or thirties with acute or convalescent COVID-19.

The chain uses TRBV5-8 and TRBJ1-5; D uncertain. The ends were cut back, 4 bases at V and 3 bases at J, with 8 bases in the middle. Germline CDR1 is SGHTS and CDR2 is YDEGEE. The CDR3 has 13 residues. The DNA for the CDR3 is TGTGCCAGCAGCGGAGCGGTCAATCAGCCCCAGCATTTT. This encodes CASSGAVNQPQHF.

This sequence joins TRBV5-1 and TRBJ2-1; 7 nucleotides align to TRBD1. Germline CDR1 and CDR2: SGHRS and YFSETQ. The CDR3 length is 15 residues. Unmatched junction bases numbered 8, after V lost 4 bases and J lost 4 bases. CDR3: CASSPGQSRYNEQFF. The CDR3 DNA is TGCGCCAGCAGCCCGGGACAGAGTCGTTACAATGAGCAGTTCTTC.

The CDR3 DNA sequence: TGTGCCAGCAGTTACCCCCCCGGCGGCAGACGGAACACTGAAGCTTTCTTT. This encodes CASSYPPGGRRNTEAFF. V gene TRBV7-2 combines with J gene TRBJ1-1; D gene unclear. Germline loops: CDR1 SGHTA, CDR2 FQGNSA. The CDR3 covers 17 residues. The V end lost 6 bases, the J end lost 1 base, and 21 bases lay between the germline ends.

V is TRBV19 and J is TRBJ1-1; D is unresolved. This CDR3 is built from 13 residues. V lost 6 bases and J 0 bases, leaving 8 bases between the germline ends. In germline, CDR1 is LNHDA, CDR2 SQIVND (reference sequence). The chain's CDR3 is CASSRVLNTEAFF. Here the CDR3 DNA reads TGTGCCAGTAGCCGGGTCCTGAACACTGAAGCTTTCTTT.

The CDR3 is CASSMAPVDTQYF. CDR3 DNA sequence: TGTGCCAGTAGTATGGCCCCTGTGGATACGCAGTATTTT. The chain links TRBV19 to TRBJ2-3; D is ambiguous. Trimming removed 3 bases from V and 6 bases from J, with 10 bases in between. The CDR3 covers 13 residues. The V gene's germline CDR1 is LNHDA and CDR2 SQIVND (reference sequence).

This clone has a handful of counts. The genes are TRBV7-6 and TRBJ2-6, with 9 bases lining up with TRBD1. The CDR3 has 18 amino acids. V lost 5 bases, J lost 3 bases, and 11 bases stayed unmatched. The V gene's germline CDR1 is SGHVS and CDR2 FNYEAQ. Written as DNA, the CDR3 is TGTGCCAGCAGCGACTTCCGGGACAGGGTCAGTGGGGCCAACGTCCTGACTTTC. Protein: CASSDFRDRVSGANVLTF.

The chain has TRBV10-3 and TRBJ1-2; D unclear. V was trimmed by 3 bases and J by 6 bases, leaving 11 bases between them. CDR3 size: 13 residues. Germline loops: CDR1 ENHRY, CDR2 SYGVKD. The CDR3 protein is CAISDEGYNGYTF. CDR3 coding DNA: TGTGCCATCAGTGACGAGGGTTATAATGGCTACACCTTC.

V usage is TRBV9 and J usage is TRBJ1-1; D gene unclear. Germline lookup yields CDR1 SGDLS and CDR2 YYNGEE. V lost 2 bases to trimming and J lost 0 bases, with 5 bases between them. This CDR3 is built from 13 residues. CDR3 loop: CASSVSLNTEAFF. CDR3 nucleotides: TGTGCCAGCAGCGTGTCCTTGAACACTGAAGCTTTCTTT.

This chain connects TRBV27 to TRBJ1-1; 11 bases match TRBD1. The CDR3 has 17 residues. Germline CDR1 and CDR2: MNHEY and SMNVEV (reference sequence). V shed 4 bases and J 2 bases; nucleotides not matched to a gene: 9. The CDR3 loop reads CASSYLGQGANNTEAFF. CDR3 DNA: TGTGCCAGCAGTTACCTAGGACAGGGGGCGAATAACACTGAAGCTTTCTTT.

The chain links TRBV5-1 to TRBJ1-5; the D is unclear. Trimming took off 0 bases at V and 0 bases at J, with 7 bases between the two ends. Germline V lookup: CDR1 SGHRS, CDR2 YFSETQ. The CDR3 is made up of 15 amino acids. CDR3 region: CASSLGTYSNQPQHF. Written as DNA, the CDR3 is TGCGCCAGCAGCTTGGGGACTTATAGCAATCAGCCCCAGCATTTT.

V usage is TRBV3-1 (or the pseudogene TRBV3-2) and J usage is TRBJ1-3; TRBD1 might be the D (6 bases). Germline loops: CDR1 LGHDT, CDR2 YNNKEL (reference sequence). Trimming removed 4 bases from V and 0 bases from J, with 10 bases in between. This CDR3 has 15 amino acids. The CDR3, as DNA: TGTGCCAGCAGCCCTCAGGGGCGCTCTGGAAACACCATATATTTT. Residues: CASSPQGRSGNTIYF.

The V and J genes are TRBV19 and TRBJ1-4; perhaps TRBD1 as D (5 bases). CDR1 and CDR2 (germline): LNHDA, SQIVND (reference sequence). V gave up 10 bases and J gave up 1 base, with 22 bases separating them. The CDR3 consists of 17 residues. The CDR3 DNA sequence: TGTGCCACGCAAGGGGCGCGGCATTCCTTAACTAATGAAAAACTGTTTTTT. Translation: CATQGARHSLTNEKLFF.

The chain joins TRBV6-6 to TRBJ1-2; TRBD1 matches 10 bases. Germline values: CDR1 MNHNY, CDR2 SVGAGI (reference sequence). Germline trimming cut 4 bases from V and 7 bases from J; bases unmatched to any gene: 3. The CDR3 sequence is 13 residues long. DNA for the CDR3: TGTGCCAGCAGTTCGACAGGGGGCCGTGGCTACACCTTC. Protein sequence: CASSSTGGRGYTF.

The chain recombines TRBV19 with TRBJ1-1; unclear D gene. The germline V gene has CDR1 LNHDA and CDR2 SQIVND (reference sequence). V shed 3 bases and J shed 1 base, with 12 bases lying between them. The CDR3 is 15 amino acids. CDR3 nucleotide sequence: TGTGCCAGTAGTATCCATGTGGGAGGGAACACTGAAGCTTTCTTT. Encoded protein: CASSIHVGGNTEAFF.

The chain uses TRBV28 and TRBJ1-5; tentatively, D is TRBD1 (5 bases). This CDR3 has 16 amino acids. Germline-derived CDR1 and CDR2 are MDHEN and SYDVKM. V shed 3 bases and J shed 1 base, with 13 bases lying between them. CDR3 sequence: CASSFAGGGSNQPQHF. CDR3 DNA sequence: TGTGCCAGCAGTTTCGCCGGGGGTGGAAGCAATCAGCCCCAGCATTTT.

This chain links TRBV5-1 with TRBJ2-2; 10 nucleotides match TRBD1. Germline trimming cut 4 bases from V and 6 bases from J; bases unmatched to any gene: 6. Germline CDR1 SGHRS, CDR2 YFSETQ. The CDR3 extends over 15 amino acids. Written as DNA, the CDR3 is TGCGCCAGCAGCACTTCGACAGGGGGCTCCGGGGAGCTGTTTTTT. It encodes CASSTSTGGSGELFF.

The V call is TRBV6-2 or TRBV6-3, the J call TRBJ2-7; 10 positions match TRBD2. The CDR3 is made up of 17 amino acids. In germline, CDR1 is MNHEY, CDR2 SVGEGT. Germline trimming cut 0 bases from V and 0 bases from J; bases unmatched to any gene: 5. DNA for the CDR3: TGTGCCAGCAGTTACTCTCTAGCGGGAGCAAACTCCTACGAGCAGTACTTC. Translated: CASSYSLAGANSYEQYF.

The gene calls are TRBV15 and TRBJ1-2; 9 bases match TRBD1. The CDR3 is 17 amino acids. Looked up from germline, CDR1 is LNHNV and CDR2 is YYDKDF (reference sequence). V lost 4 bases, J lost 3 bases, and 12 bases stayed unmatched. CDR3 coding DNA: TGTGCCACCAGCACTAGTTTTCCGGACAGGGGTGACTATGGCTACACCTTC. It codes for CATSTSFPDRGDYGYTF.

This sequence joins TRBV7-9 and TRBJ2-7; D gene uncertain. Germline lookup yields CDR1 SEHNR and CDR2 FQNEAQ (reference sequence). The CDR3 runs 12 residues. V lost 4 bases to trimming and J lost 3 bases, with 7 bases between them. This CDR3 reads CASSYLNYEQYF. The CDR3 bases are TGTGCCAGCAGCTACCTAAACTACGAGCAGTACTTC.

The chain employs TRBV28 and TRBJ1-4; a possible D gene is TRBD1 (5 bases). The CDR3 runs to 14 residues. Germline CDR1 and CDR2: MDHEN and SYDVKM. V lost 5 bases and J lost 6, with 13 bases in between. This CDR3 reads CASSPGGTDEKLFF. CDR3 DNA sequence: TGTGCCAGCAGTCCAGGAGGGACGGATGAAAAACTGTTTTTT.

CDR3 sequence (DNA): TGTGCCAGCAGCTCGGAAGCCCACAGGGGCGTAGGAAACACCATATATTTT. Translation: CASSSEAHRGVGNTIYF. The chain uses TRBV5-4 and TRBJ1-3, with 7 bases lining up with TRBD1. CDR1 SGHNT and CDR2 YYREEE come from the germline V gene (reference sequence). J was trimmed by 4 bases and V by 3 bases; bases with no gene match: 13. CDR3 size: 17 residues.

V and J are TRBV10-1 and TRBJ2-5; 12 bases map to TRBD2. Trimming took 2 bases from V and 5 from J; bases not matched to a gene: 0. This CDR3 comprises 14 residues. The germline V gene has CDR1 WNHNN and CDR2 SYGVQD (reference sequence). CDR3 DNA sequence: TGCGCCAGCAGTGAGACTAGCGGGAGGGAGACCCAGTACTTC. It translates to CASSETSGRETQYF.

The chain uses TRBV7-2 and TRBJ2-2; D gene uncertain. Between the trimmed V and J ends, which lost 0 bases and 5 bases, there was a span of 7 bases. The CDR3 extends over 14 amino acids. The germline V gene has CDR1 SGHTA and CDR2 FQGNSA. CDR3 loop: CASSLALMTGELFF. CDR3 nucleotides: TGTGCCAGCAGCTTAGCGCTAATGACCGGGGAGCTGTTTTTT.

This clone was counted a few times. The CDR3 here is CASPFFRDSWWVQPQHF. The CDR3 nucleotides read TGCGCCAGCCCTTTTTTTCGGGACTCATGGTGGGTTCAGCCCCAGCATTTT. V and J are TRBV10-1 and TRBJ1-5, with D tentatively TRBD1 (5 bases). Germline CDR1 and CDR2: WNHNN and SYGVQD (reference sequence). The CDR3 is 17 residues long. V lost 8 bases to trimming and J lost 6 bases, with 26 bases between them.

CDR3 in amino acids: CASRRDPRGSDTQYF. The CDR3 region has the DNA TGTGCCAGCAGAAGGGACCCGCGGGGTTCAGATACGCAGTATTTT. This chain connects TRBV27 to TRBJ2-3; weak D call: TRBD2 (6 bases). Germline V gene sequence: CDR1 MNHEY, CDR2 SMNVEV (reference sequence). The V gene lost 6 bases and the J gene lost 4 bases, with 17 bases spanning the gap. This CDR3 comprises 15 residues.

The chain couples TRBV21-1 to TRBJ1-1; the table's D call of TRBD1 was not tested on the DNA. TRBV21-1 is described as a pseudogene. The CDR3 sequence is 22 residues long. The CDR3 DNA sequence: TGTGCCAGCAGCCTAGGGACGCAACATTGTGGGGACAGGGGGGATCCGAACACTGAAGCTTTCTTT. Its translation is CASSLGTQHCGDRGDPNTEAFF.

V is TRBV2 and J is TRBJ2-3; 7 bases fit TRBD2. The CDR3 consists of 11 residues. Per germline, CDR1 SNHLY and CDR2 FYNNEI. V gave up 8 bases and J gave up 5 bases; unmatched junction bases: 1. CDR3 sequence (DNA): TGTGCCAGCGAGCGGGGAGATACGCAGTATTTT. Its translation: CASERGDTQYF.

This chain connects TRBV11-3 to TRBJ2-3; D unresolved. The CDR3 is 13 residues long. Germline values: CDR1 SGHNT, CDR2 YENEEA. V lost 1 base, J lost 6 bases, and 8 bases lay in between. The CDR3 loop is CASSLGRVDTQYF. DNA for the CDR3: TGTGCCAGCAGCTTAGGCCGGGTGGATACGCAGTATTTT.

The J gene is TRBJ2-5, the V gene TRBV27; 10 nucleotides line up with TRBD2. Germline CDR1 and CDR2: MNHEY and SMNVEV (reference sequence). After removal of 6 bases from V and 5 bases from J, the junction contained 9 bases not matched to a gene. The CDR3 sequence is 15 residues long. CDR3 nucleotide sequence: TGTGCCAGCAGGGAAGCGGGGGGGTATTCGGAGACCCAGTACTTC. This translates into CASREAGGYSETQYF.